This TCR beta chain appears in the sequencing data of a study of graft-versus-host responses after intestinal transplantation. Study-wide points: In patients with graft-donor T cell macrochimerism, allograft graft-versus-host to host-versus-graft clonal ratios were high.

Trimming shortened V by 10 bases and J by 1 base, and 22 bases separated the two germline ends. This CDR3 contains 16 residues. CDR1 and CDR2 (germline): MDHEN, SYDVKM. In regard to this clone: The antigen remains undetermined.

Profiling relied on immunoSEQ multiplex PCR, and the TCRdb table lists in-frame clones only, not all of them. The sample lists over 80,000 clones; 75% to 95% were seen once. This TCR derives from a human donor who was the organ donor for an intestinal transplant. The source was unstimulated CD4+ T cells sorted from spleen or lymph node cells, collected before transplant. V usage is TRBV28 and J usage is TRBJ1-2; the D is unclear. CDR3 DNA sequence: TGTGCCACTCGTCCCTCGGAGGGCAGACATAACTATGGCTACACCTTC. It specifies CATRPSEGRHNYGYTF.